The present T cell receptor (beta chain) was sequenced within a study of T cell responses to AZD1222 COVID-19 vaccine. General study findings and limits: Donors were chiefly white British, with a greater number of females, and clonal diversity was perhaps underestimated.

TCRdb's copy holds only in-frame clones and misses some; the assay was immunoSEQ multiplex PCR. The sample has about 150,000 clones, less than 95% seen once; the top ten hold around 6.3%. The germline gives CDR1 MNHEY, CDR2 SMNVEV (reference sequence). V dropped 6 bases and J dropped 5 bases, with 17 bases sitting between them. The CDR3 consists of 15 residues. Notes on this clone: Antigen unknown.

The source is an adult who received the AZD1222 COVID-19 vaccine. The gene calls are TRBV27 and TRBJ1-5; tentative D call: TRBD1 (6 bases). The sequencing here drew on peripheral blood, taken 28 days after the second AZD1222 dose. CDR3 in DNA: TGTGCCAGCAGCCGATTAGGGGGGCTTTATCAGCCCCAGCATTTT. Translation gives CASSRLGGLYQPQHF.